This T cell receptor beta chain stems from a study of cytomegalovirus exposure and HLA in healthy donors. In the study overall: The roughly 100 million unique TCR beta sequences, from about 170 million T cells, were found by an earlier analysis. Overall study findings and caveats: Common viral pathogens were later found to be apparently linked to several of the most significant clusters. In an earlier analysis, about 87% or about 30%: the productive usage of most TCR beta V segments.

The CDR3 length is 12 residues. Trimming left V 5 bases short and J 5 bases short, with 9 bases between. Germline CDR1 is SEHNR and CDR2 is FQNEAQ (reference sequence). It was with 60 Vbeta and 13 Jbeta primers that the PCR ran. TCRdb's table, derived via immunoSEQ multiplex PCR, lists solely in-frame clones and lacks some. The sample lists under 200,000 clones; about 83% were seen once. In the case of this clone: Its antigen is still unknown.

The gene calls are TRBV7-9 and TRBJ2-5; D remains unclear. The source of this sequence is a woman between 25 and 40 years old in good health and CMV-seronegative. The sequencing input was PBMCs. The CDR3 region is CASSTSLETQYF. DNA for the CDR3: TGTGCCAGCAGCACGAGTCTGGAGACCCAGTACTTC.